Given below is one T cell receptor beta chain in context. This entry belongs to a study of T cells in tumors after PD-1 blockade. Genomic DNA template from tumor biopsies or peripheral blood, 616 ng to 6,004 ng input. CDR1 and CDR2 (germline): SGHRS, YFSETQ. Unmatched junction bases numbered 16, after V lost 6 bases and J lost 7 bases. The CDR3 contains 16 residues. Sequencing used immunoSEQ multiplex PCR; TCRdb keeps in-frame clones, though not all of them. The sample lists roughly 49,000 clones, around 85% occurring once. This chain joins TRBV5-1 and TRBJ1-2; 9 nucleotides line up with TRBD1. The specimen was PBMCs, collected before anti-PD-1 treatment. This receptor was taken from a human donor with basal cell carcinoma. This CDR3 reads CASKPLPGTGNGGYTF. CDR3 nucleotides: TGCGCCAGCAAGCCTCTCCCCGGGACAGGGAATGGTGGCTACACCTTC.